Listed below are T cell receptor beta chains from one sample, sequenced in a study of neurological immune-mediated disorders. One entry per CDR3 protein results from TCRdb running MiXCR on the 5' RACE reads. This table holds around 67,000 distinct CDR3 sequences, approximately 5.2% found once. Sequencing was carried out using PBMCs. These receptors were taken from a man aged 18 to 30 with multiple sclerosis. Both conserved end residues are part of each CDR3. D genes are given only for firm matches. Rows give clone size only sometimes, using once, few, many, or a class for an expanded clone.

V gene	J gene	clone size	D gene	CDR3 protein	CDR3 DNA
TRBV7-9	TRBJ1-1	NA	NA	CASRTSAEAFF	TGTGCCAGCAGAACGAGTGCTGAAGCTTTCTTT
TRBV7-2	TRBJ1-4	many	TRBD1	CASSLAGTGIRKLFF	TGTGCCAGCAGCTTAGCCGGGACAGGGATTAGAAAACTGTTTTTT
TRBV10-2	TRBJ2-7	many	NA	CASTDAGTQPYEQYF	TGCGCCAGCACCGATGCCGGGACCCAACCCTACGAGCAGTACTTC
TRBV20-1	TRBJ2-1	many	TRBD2	CSAPGLYNEQFF	TGCAGTGCCCCGGGACTATACAATGAGCAGTTCTTC
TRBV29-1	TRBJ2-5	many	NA	CSVGGGLAELLGQETQYF	TGCAGCGTTGGGGGGGGGCTAGCGGAACTCTTGGGCCAAGAGACCCAGTACTTC
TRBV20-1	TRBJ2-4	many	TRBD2	CSARRSGGAERNIQYF	TGCAGTGCTAGAAGGAGCGGGGGGGCCGAGAGAAACATTCAGTACTTC
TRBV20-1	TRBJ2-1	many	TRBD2	CSARSPFPGLAGGHYNEQFF	TGCAGTGCTAGATCCCCCTTTCCGGGACTAGCGGGGGGCCACTACAATGAGCAGTTCTTC
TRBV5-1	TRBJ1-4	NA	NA	CASSLTGRGSVTNEKLFF	TGCGCCAGCAGCTTGACGGGTCGGGGGAGCGTAACTAATGAAAAACTGTTTTTT
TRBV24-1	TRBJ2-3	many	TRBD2	CATASGGGDTQYF	TGTGCCACCGCCAGCGGGGGAGGAGATACGCAGTATTTT
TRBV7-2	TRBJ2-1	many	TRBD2	CASSFLAGATYNEQFF	TGTGCCAGCAGCTTTCTAGCGGGAGCGACCTACAATGAGCAGTTCTTC
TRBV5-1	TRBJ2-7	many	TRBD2	CASSFGLSGGIYEQYF	TGCGCCAGCAGCTTCGGTCTTAGCGGGGGGATCTACGAGCAGTACTTC
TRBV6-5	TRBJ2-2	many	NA	CASSVLRGTGELFF	TGTGCCAGCAGTGTCTTACGAGGAACCGGGGAGCTGTTTTTT
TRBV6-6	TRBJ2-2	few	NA	CASIPPTSTNTGELFF	TGTGCCAGCATCCCGCCGACTAGTACGAACACCGGGGAGCTGTTTTTT
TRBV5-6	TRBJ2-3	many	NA	CASSLGLASMNTQYF	TGTGCCAGCAGCTTGGGGCTAGCGAGTATGAATACGCAGTATTTT
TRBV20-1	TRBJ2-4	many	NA	CSARDVQGGIQYF	TGCAGTGCTAGAGATGTGCAGGGTGGCATTCAGTACTTC
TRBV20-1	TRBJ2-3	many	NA	CSAPRPTSGTDTQYF	TGCAGTGCCCCCCGCCCCACGTCTGGCACAGATACGCAGTATTTT
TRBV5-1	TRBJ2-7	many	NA	CASSLEPGVIYEQYF	TGCGCCAGCAGCTTGGAGCCAGGGGTTATTTACGAGCAGTACTTC
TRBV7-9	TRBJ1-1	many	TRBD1	CASSSRTGDSWNTEAFF	TGTGCCAGCAGCTCCAGGACAGGGGATTCGTGGAACACTGAAGCTTTCTTT
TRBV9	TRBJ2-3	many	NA	CASSVASAEDTQYF	TGTGCCAGCAGCGTAGCGTCAGCGGAGGATACGCAGTATTTT
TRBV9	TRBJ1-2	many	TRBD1	CASSPRGQGVDYGYTF	TGTGCCAGCAGCCCGAGGGGACAGGGGGTCGACTATGGCTACACCTTC
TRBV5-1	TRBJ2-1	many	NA	CASSLETVNEQFF	TGCGCCAGCAGCTTGGAGACAGTCAATGAGCAGTTCTTC
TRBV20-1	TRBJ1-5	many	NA	CSARDLGGYNQPQHF	TGCAGTGCTAGAGATCTCGGGGGTTACAATCAGCCCCAGCATTTT
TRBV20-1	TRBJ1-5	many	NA	CSARGQAGQPQHF	TGCAGTGCTAGAGGGCAGGCCGGCCAGCCCCAGCATTTT
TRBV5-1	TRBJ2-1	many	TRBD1	CASSLDRASYNEQFF	TGCGCCAGCAGCTTAGACAGGGCCTCCTACAATGAGCAGTTCTTC
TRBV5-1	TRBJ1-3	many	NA	CASSRDTGNTIYF	TGCGCCAGCAGCCGGGACACTGGAAACACCATATATTTT
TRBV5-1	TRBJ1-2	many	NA	CASSFQESNYGYTF	TGCGCCAGCAGCTTCCAGGAGTCTAACTATGGCTACACCTTC
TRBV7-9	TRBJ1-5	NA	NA	CASSPTADQPQNF	TGTGCCAGCAGCCCGACCGCGGATCAGCCCCAGAATTTT
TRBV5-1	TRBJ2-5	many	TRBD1	CASSLAGTVQETQYF	TGCGCCAGCAGCTTGGCGGGGACAGTCCAAGAGACCCAGTACTTC
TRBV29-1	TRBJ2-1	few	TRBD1	CSVGTGSYNEQFF	TGCAGCGTCGGGACAGGGTCCTACAATGAGCAGTTCTTC
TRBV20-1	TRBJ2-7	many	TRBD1	CSASSRTGFYEQYF	TGCAGTGCTTCCAGTCGGACAGGGTTTTACGAGCAGTACTTC
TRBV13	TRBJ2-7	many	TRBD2	CASSESGGSTYEQYF	TGTGCCAGCAGCGAAAGCGGGGGTTCCACCTACGAGCAGTACTTC
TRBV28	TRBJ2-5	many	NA	CASSKSQVRETQYF	TGTGCCAGCAGCAAGTCACAGGTTAGGGAGACCCAGTACTTC
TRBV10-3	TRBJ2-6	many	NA	CAISESGTGANVLTF	TGTGCCATCAGTGAGTCGGGGACTGGGGCCAACGTCCTGACTTTC
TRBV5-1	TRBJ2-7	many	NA	CASSLGAESAYEQYF	TGCGCCAGCAGCTTGGGGGCAGAGTCAGCCTACGAGCAGTACTTC
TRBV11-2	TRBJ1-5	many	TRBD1	CASSFRDRVQPQHF	TGTGCCAGCAGCTTTAGGGACAGGGTTCAGCCCCAGCATTTT
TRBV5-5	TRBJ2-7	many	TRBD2	CASSSWGGKNEQYF	TGTGCCAGCAGCTCCTGGGGGGGTAAGAACGAGCAGTACTTC
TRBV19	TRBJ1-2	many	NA	CASSLTGINYGYTF	TGTGCCAGTAGCCTAACAGGGATTAACTATGGCTACACCTTC
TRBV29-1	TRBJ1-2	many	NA	CSVGSFDYGYTF	TGCAGCGTTGGTAGTTTTGACTATGGCTACACCTTC
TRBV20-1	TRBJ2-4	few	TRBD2	CSAPPGGVNIQYF	TGCAGTGCCCCCCCGGGGGGGGTAAACATTCAGTACTTC
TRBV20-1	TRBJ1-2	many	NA	CSAREETIADYGYTF	TGCAGTGCTAGAGAAGAGACCATAGCCGACTATGGCTACACCTTC
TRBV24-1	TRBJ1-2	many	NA	CATSLTGSHGYTF	TGTGCCACCAGCCTCACAGGGAGCCATGGCTACACCTTC
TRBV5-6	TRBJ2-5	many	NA	CASSLGRIGETQYF	TGTGCCAGCAGCTTGGGCAGGATTGGAGAGACCCAGTACTTC
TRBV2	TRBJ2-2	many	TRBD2	CASSLSGTTGELFF	TGTGCCAGCAGCCTTAGCGGGACCACCGGGGAGCTGTTTTTT